This TCR beta chain is from a study of blood T cell repertoires in COVID-19. Looking at the study overall: Acute-phase and convalescent COVID-19 samples originated in the United States, Italy and Spain. PBMCs, B-cell-depleted T cells, or T cells were the source of the cDNA or gDNA that made up the material.

CDR1 and CDR2 from the germline V gene are MDHEN and SYDVKM. V lost 3 bases to trimming and J lost 7 bases, with 13 bases between them. The CDR3 length is 14 residues. This clone showed up just once. Data came from immunoSEQ multiplex PCR; TCRdb stores just in-frame clones and leaves some out. The sample consists of roughly 250,000 clones, 80% to 90% of them appearing once. The chain employs TRBV28 and TRBJ1-5; D is perhaps TRBD1 (5 bases). What was sequenced was PBMCs or T cells enriched from blood (not recorded which). The receptor was isolated from a man aged 50 to 60 who had been exposed to COVID-19. The CDR3, as DNA: TGTGCCAGCAGTTTTAGCGGGGGTATACAGCCCCAGCATTTT. Translation gives CASSFSGGIQPQHF.